This entry lists 4 T cell receptor beta chains sequenced from one sample in a study of blood T cell repertoires in COVID-19. Measured with immunoSEQ multiplex PCR; TCRdb has only the in-frame clones, and not every one. The sample has approximately 250,000 clones, approximately 86% seen once. The sequenced sample consisted of peripheral blood. These TCRs come from a woman aged 60-75 years with active or convalescent COVID-19.

The rearrangement links TRBV11-2 to TRBJ2-1, with 7 bases that match TRBD1. The CDR3 contains 15 residues. V trimming: 5 bases; J trimming: 4 bases; junction bases outside the gene matches: 8. Germline CDR1 and CDR2: SGHAT and FQNNGV. In DNA form, the CDR3 reads TGTGCCAGCAGCGAGGGGGCAGGGCCTTACAATGAGCAGTTCTTC. Its protein product is CASSEGAGPYNEQFF.

This chain links TRBV5-1 with TRBJ1-6; D gene unclear. The germline CDR1 and CDR2 sequences are SGHRS and YFSETQ. The CDR3 runs to 13 residues. The germline V and J ends were trimmed by 3 bases and 7 bases, with 8 bases remaining between them. The CDR3 is CASSSALNSPLHF. The CDR3 region has the DNA TGCGCCAGCAGCTCCGCCCTAAATTCACCCCTCCACTTT.

The V gene is TRBV7-9, the J gene TRBJ2-7; 16 bases agree with TRBD2. J was trimmed by 5 bases and V by 5 bases; bases with no gene match: 15. The CDR3 is 19 residues long. The germline gives CDR1 SEHNR, CDR2 FQNEAQ (reference sequence). The chain's CDR3 is CASSINFGTSGRENHEQYF. CDR3 nucleotides: TGTGCCAGCAGCATAAACTTCGGGACTAGCGGGAGGGAAAACCACGAGCAGTACTTC.

This chain links TRBV6-6 with TRBJ2-1; 16 bases line up with TRBD2. Germline loops: CDR1 MNHNY, CDR2 SVGAGI (reference sequence). CDR3 length equals 16 residues. After removal of 7 bases from V and 8 bases from J, the junction contained 8 bases not matched to a gene. The CDR3 DNA reads as TGTGCCAGCATCCGCTCCGGGACTAGCGGGAGGGATGAGCAGTTCTTC. Amino acids: CASIRSGTSGRDEQFF.